This TCR beta chain was sequenced during a study of T cells in Graves' hyperthyroidism and ophthalmopathy. Study-wide results and caveats: The model foresaw ophthalmopathy a median about 6.1 months prior to onset.

V lost 4 bases to trimming and J lost 1 base, with 13 bases between them. CDR3 length: 15 amino acids. CDR1 and CDR2 from the germline V gene are ENHRY and SYGVKD. TCR beta CDR3 regions were amplified from RNA transcripts. Carried out on the TCR CDR3, a first-round RT-PCR used the HTBI primer set. TCRdb reanalysed the multiplex PCR reads using MiXCR and keeps one entry per CDR3 protein. The data hold about half a million distinct CDR3 sequences, with just under 20% observed a single time. It was roughly 10 ml of fresh peripheral blood that supplied the PBMCs. As for this clonotype: Antigen specificity is unknown.

The sample comprised blood. V gene TRBV10-3 combines with J gene TRBJ2-5; D might be TRBD2 (5 bases). This sequence originates from a man aged 40-55 years with Graves' ophthalmopathy. CDR3 in DNA: TGTGCCATCAGTGCGACGGGAACCTCCCAAGAGACCCAGTACTTC. Translation: CAISATGTSQETQYF.